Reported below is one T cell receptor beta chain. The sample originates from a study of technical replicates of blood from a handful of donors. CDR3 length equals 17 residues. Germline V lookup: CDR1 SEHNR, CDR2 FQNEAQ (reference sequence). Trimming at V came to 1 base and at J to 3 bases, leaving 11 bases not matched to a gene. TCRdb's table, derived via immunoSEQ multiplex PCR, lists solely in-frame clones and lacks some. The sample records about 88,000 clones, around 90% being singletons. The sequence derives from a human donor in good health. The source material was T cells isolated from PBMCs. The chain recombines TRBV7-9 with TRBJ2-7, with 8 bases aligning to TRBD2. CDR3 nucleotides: TGTGCCAGCAGCTTAGAGCCCCCGGGGGGGGGCCGCTACGAGCAGTACTTC. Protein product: CASSLEPPGGGRYEQYF.